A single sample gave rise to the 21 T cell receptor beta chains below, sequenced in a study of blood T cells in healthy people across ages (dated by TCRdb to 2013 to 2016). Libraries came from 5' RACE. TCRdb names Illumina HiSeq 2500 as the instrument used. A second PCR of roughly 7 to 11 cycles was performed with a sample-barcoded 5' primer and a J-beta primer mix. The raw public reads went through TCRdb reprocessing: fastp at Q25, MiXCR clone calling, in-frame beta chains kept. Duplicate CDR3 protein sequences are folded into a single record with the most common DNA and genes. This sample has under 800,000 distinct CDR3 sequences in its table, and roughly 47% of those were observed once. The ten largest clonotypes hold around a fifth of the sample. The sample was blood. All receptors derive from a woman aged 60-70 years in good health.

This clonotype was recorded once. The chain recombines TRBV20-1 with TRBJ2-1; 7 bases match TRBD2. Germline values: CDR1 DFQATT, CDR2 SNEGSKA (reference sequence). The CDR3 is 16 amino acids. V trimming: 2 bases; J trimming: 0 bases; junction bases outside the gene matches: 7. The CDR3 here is CSARTPGRGSYNEQFF. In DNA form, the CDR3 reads TGCAGTGCTAGAACTCCTGGGAGGGGCTCCTACAATGAGCAGTTCTTC.

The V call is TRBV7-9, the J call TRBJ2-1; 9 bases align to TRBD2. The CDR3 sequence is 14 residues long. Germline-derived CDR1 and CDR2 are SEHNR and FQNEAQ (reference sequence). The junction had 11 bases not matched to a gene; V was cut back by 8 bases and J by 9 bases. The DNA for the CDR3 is TGTGCCAGCGCGGGACGAGCGGGAGGCGGTGAGCAGTTCTTC. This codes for CASAGRAGGGEQFF.

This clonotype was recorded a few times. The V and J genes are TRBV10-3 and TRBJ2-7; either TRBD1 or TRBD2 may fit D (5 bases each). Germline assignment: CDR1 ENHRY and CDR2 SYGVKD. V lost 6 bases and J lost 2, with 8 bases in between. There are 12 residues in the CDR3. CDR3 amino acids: CAISRDAYEQYF. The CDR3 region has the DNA TGTGCCATCAGCCGGGACGCCTACGAGCAGTACTTC.

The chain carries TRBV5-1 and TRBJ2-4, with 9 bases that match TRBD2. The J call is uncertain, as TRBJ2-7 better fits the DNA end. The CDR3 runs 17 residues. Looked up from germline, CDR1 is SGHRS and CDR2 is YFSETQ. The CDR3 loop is CASSSRGASGASYEQYF. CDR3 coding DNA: TGCGCCAGCAGCTCACGCGGGGCTAGCGGGGCATCTTACGAGCAGTACTTC.

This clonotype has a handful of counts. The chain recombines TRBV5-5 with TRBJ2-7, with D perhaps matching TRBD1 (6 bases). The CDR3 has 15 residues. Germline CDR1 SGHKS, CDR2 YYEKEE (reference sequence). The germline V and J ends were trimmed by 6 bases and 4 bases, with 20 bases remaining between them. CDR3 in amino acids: CASTWESEGGYEQYF. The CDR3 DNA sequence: TGTGCCAGCACCTGGGAGTCCGAAGGGGGTTACGAGCAGTACTTC.

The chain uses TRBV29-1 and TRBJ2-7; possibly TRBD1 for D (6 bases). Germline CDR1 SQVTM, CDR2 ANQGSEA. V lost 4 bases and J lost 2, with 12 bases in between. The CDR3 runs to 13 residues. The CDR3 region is CSVVLQGTYEQYF. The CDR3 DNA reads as TGCAGCGTTGTCCTACAGGGTACCTACGAGCAGTACTTC.

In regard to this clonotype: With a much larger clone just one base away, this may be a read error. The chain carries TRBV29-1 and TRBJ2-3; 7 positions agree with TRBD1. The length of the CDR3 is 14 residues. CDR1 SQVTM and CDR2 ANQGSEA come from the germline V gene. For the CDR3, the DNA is TGCAGCGTTGCCGGGACAGAAAGCACAGATACGCGGTATTTT. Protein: CSVAGTESTDTRYF.

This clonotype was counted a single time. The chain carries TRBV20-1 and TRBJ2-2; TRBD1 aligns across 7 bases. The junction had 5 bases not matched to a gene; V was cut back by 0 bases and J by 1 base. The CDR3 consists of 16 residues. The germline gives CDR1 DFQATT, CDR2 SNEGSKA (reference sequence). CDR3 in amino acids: CSARDSRTGNTGELFF. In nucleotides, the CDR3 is TGCAGTGCTAGAGATAGTAGGACAGGGAACACCGGGGAGCTGTTTTTT.

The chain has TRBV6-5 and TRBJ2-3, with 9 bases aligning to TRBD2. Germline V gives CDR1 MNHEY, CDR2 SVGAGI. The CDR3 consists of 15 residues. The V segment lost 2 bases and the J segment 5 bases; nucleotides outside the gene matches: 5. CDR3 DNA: TGTGCCAGCAGTTACGGCGGGAGGGCCGGAGATACGCAGTATTTT. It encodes CASSYGGRAGDTQYF.

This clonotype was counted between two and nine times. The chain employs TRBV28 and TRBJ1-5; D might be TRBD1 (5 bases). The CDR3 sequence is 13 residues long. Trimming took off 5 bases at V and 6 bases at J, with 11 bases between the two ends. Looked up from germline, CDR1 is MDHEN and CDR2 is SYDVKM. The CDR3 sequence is CASSPGGLQPQHF. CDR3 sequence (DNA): TGTGCCAGCAGTCCGGGGGGTCTTCAGCCCCAGCATTTT.

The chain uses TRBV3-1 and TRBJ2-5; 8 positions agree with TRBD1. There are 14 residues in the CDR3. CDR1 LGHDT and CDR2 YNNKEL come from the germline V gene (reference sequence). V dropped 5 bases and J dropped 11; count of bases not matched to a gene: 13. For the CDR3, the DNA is TGTGCCAGCAGCGGCCTGGACAGGGCTAATGAGCAGTACTTC. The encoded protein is CASSGLDRANEQYF.

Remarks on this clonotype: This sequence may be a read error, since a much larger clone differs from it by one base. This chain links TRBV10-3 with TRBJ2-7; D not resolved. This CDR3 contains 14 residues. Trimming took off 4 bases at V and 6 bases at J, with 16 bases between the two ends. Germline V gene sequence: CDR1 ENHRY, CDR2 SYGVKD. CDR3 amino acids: CAISGSPDASEQYF. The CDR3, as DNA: TGTGCCATCAGTGGGAGCCCCGACGCGTCCGAGCAGTACTTC.

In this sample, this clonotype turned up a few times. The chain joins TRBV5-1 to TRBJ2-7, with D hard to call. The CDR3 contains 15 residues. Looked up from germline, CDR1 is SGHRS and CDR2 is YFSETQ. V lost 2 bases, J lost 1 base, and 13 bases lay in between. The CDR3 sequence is CASSFGPTGSYEQYF. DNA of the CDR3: TGCGCCAGCAGCTTCGGCCCGACTGGATCCTACGAGCAGTACTTC.

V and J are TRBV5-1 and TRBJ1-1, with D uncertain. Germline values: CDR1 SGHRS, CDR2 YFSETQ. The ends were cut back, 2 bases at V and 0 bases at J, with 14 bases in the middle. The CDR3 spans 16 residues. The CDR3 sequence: CASSFYRTEMNTEAFF. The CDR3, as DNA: TGCGCCAGCAGCTTCTATAGGACGGAAATGAACACTGAAGCTTTCTTT.

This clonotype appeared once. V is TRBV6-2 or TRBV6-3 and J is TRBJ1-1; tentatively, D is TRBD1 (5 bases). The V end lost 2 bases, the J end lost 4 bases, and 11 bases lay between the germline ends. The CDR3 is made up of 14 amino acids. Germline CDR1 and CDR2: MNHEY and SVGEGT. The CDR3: CASSYPGRGTEAFF. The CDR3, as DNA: TGTGCCAGCAGTTACCCTGGTAGGGGCACTGAAGCTTTCTTT.

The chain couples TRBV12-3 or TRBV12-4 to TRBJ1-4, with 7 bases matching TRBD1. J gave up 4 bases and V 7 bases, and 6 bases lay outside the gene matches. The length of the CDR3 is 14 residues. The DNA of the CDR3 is TGTGCCAGCAACTTCCAGGGGGTTAATGAAAAACTGTTTTTT. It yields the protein CASNFQGVNEKLFF.

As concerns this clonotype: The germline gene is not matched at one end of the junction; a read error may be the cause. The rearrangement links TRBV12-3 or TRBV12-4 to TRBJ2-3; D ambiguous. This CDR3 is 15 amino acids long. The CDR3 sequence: CTSSLFPGNADTQYF. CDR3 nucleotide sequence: TGTACCAGCAGTTTATTCCCTGGGAACGCAGATACGCAGTATTTT.

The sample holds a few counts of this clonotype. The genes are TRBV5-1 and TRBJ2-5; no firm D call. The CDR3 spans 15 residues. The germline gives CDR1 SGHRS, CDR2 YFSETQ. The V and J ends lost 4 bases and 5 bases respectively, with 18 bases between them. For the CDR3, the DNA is TGCGCCAGCAGCCCGCCTCAATCGGCTTGGGAGACCCAGTACTTC. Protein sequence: CASSPPQSAWETQYF.

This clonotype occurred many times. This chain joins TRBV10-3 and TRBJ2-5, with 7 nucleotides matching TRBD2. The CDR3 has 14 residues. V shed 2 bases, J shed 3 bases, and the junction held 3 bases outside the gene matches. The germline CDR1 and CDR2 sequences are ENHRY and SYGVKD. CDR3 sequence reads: CAISEVREEETQYF. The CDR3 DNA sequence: TGTGCCATCAGTGAGGTCCGGGAGGAAGAGACCCAGTACTTC.

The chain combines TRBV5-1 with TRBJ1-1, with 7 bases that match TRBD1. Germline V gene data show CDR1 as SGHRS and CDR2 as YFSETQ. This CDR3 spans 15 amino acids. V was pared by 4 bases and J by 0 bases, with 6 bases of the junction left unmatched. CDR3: CASSHPDRMNTEAFF. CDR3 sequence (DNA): TGCGCCAGCAGCCATCCGGACAGGATGAACACTGAAGCTTTCTTT.

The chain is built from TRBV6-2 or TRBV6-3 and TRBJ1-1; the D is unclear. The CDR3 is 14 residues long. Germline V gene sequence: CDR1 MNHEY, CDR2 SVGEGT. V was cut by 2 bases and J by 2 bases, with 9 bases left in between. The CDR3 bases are TGTGCCAGCAGTTACCTAAACTCAAACACTGAAGCTTTCTTT. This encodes CASSYLNSNTEAFF.